These T cell receptor beta chains were read from a single sample in a study of blood T cells in healthy people across ages. Each CDR3 protein gets one entry after TCRdb re-called the 5' RACE reads with MiXCR. The sample lists over 600,000 distinct CDR3 sequences; around 38% were seen once. The sample consisted of blood. All receptors derive from a man older than 75 in good health. The CDR3 runs from the conserved cysteine through the conserved F or W. The D gene is left open where the match is weak. Not every row has a clone size; where given, it reads once, few, many or a size class.

j_call,d_call,clone_size,v_call,cdr3_aa,cdr3_nt
TRBJ2-7,TRBD1,.,TRBV6-6,CASAIPDRVRNEQYF,TGTGCCAGCGCAATACCGGACAGGGTTCGCAACGAGCAGTACTTC
TRBJ2-3,TRBD1,few,TRBV6-2/TRBV6-3,CASRKSTLGQGAIDTQYF,TGTGCCAGCAGGAAGAGCACGCTGGGACAGGGGGCAATAGATACGCAGTATTTT
TRBJ1-4,TRBD1,many,TRBV28,CASAPPGQGKGELFF,TGTGCCAGCGCCCCCCCGGGACAGGGGAAGGGGGAACTGTTTTTT
TRBJ2-5,TRBD1,.,TRBV7-2,CASSLGDRSFQETQYF,TGTGCCAGCAGCTTAGGGGACAGGTCCTTCCAAGAGACCCAGTACTTC
TRBJ2-3,.,many,TRBV29-1,CSVESPRDTQYF,TGCAGCGTTGAATCCCCTAGAGATACGCAGTATTTT
TRBJ2-5,TRBD1,few,TRBV28,CASRPDRGPTETQYF,TGTGCCAGTCGGCCCGACAGGGGGCCTACGGAGACCCAGTACTTC
TRBJ1-2,TRBD1,.,TRBV27,CASSPGGGNCGYTF,TGTGCCAGCAGTCCAGGGGGCGGTAACTGTGGCTACACCTTC
TRBJ2-1,.,few,TRBV5-1,CASSPQAVEQFF,TGCGCCAGCAGCCCTCAAGCTGTTGAGCAGTTCTTC
TRBJ2-1,.,few,TRBV7-2,CASSSQTVHEQFF,TGTGCCAGCAGCAGCCAGACAGTGCATGAGCAGTTCTTC
TRBJ2-7,.,.,TRBV9,CAGSPQSTSYEQYF,TGTGCCGGCAGCCCCCAATCGACTAGCTACGAGCAGTACTTC
TRBJ1-2,TRBD1,few,TRBV4-3,CASSRGQQNYGYTF,TGCGCCAGCAGCCGGGGACAGCAGAACTATGGCTACACCTTC
TRBJ2-3,.,few,TRBV2,CASSPYSGDRYTDTQYF,TGTGCCAGCAGTCCCTATTCCGGGGACCGATACACAGATACGCAGTATTTT
TRBJ1-1,.,.,TRBV7-9,CASSLEVGEAFF,TGTGCCAGCAGCTTGGAAGTGGGTGAAGCTTTCTTT
TRBJ1-1,.,few,TRBV5-1,CASSADDRRNTEAFF,TGCGCCAGCAGCGCCGACGACAGAAGGAACACTGAAGCTTTCTTT
TRBJ1-2,TRBD1,few,TRBV4-3,CASSQDYTGGYGYTF,TGCGCCAGCAGCCAAGATTATACAGGGGGCTATGGCTACACCTTC
TRBJ2-7,.,many,TRBV5-1,CASSDSTYEQYF,TGCGCCAGCAGCGACTCAACCTACGAGCAGTACTTC
TRBJ1-2,.,.,TRBV29-1,CSVALGGTYGYTF,TGCAGCGTTGCCTTAGGGGGGACCTATGGCTACACCTTC
TRBJ2-2,TRBD1,.,TRBV29-1,CSVGQGAAGELFF,TGCAGCGTTGGGCAGGGGGCCGCCGGGGAGCTGTTTTTT
TRBJ1-1,TRBD1,many,TRBV7-2,CASSLDPGGTEAFF,TGTGCCAGCAGCTTAGATCCAGGGGGGACTGAAGCTTTCTTT
TRBJ2-7,.,many,TRBV7-6,CASSLGPFYEQYF,TGTGCCAGCAGCTTAGGCCCATTCTACGAGCAGTACTTC
TRBJ2-3,.,few,TRBV7-2,CASSPEGRADTQYF,TGTGCCAGCAGCCCGGAGGGCCGAGCTGATACGCAGTATTTT
TRBJ2-7,.,.,TRBV28,CASSTWGSGIEQYF,TGTGCCAGCAGTACGTGGGGGAGTGGAATCGAGCAGTACTTC
TRBJ1-5,.,.,TRBV7-2,CASSLNGISNQPQHF,TGTGCCAGCAGCCTCAACGGCATCAGCAATCAGCCCCAGCATTTT
TRBJ2-7,TRBD2,few,TRBV20-1,CSARDVGTSGYEQYF,TGCAGTGCTAGAGATGTCGGGACTAGCGGGTACGAGCAGTACTTC
TRBJ2-1,.,.,TRBV28,CASRSSFEQFF,TGTGCCAGCAGGTCATCATTCGAGCAGTTCTTC
TRBJ2-1,TRBD1,few,TRBV6-5,CASSPGQGPNNEQFF,TGTGCCAGCAGCCCGGGACAGGGCCCTAACAATGAGCAGTTCTTC
TRBJ1-1,.,few,TRBV6-5,CASSYSPGENTEAFF,TGTGCCAGCAGTTACTCCCCGGGGGAGAACACTGAAGCTTTCTTT
TRBJ2-7,TRBD2,few,TRBV28,CASVSGSSYEQYF,TGTGCCAGCGTTAGCGGGAGCTCCTACGAGCAGTACTTC
TRBJ2-2,.,.,TRBV2,CASSTERQQNTGELFF,TGTGCCAGCAGTACCGAACGACAGCAGAACACCGGGGAGCTGTTTTTT
TRBJ2-7,TRBD1,.,TRBV4-3,CASSQEDRGWDNEQYF,TGCGCCAGCAGCCAGGAGGACAGGGGATGGGACAATGAGCAGTACTTC
TRBJ2-3,.,few,TRBV6-6,CASSSASGTDTQYF,TGTGCCAGCAGTTCAGCCAGCGGGACAGATACGCAGTATTTT
TRBJ1-1,TRBD1,.,TRBV30,CAWSAGTANTEAFF,TGTGCCTGGAGTGCCGGGACAGCGAACACTGAAGCTTTCTTT
TRBJ1-1,.,many,TRBV11-2,CASSLGGVRTEAFF,TGTGCCAGCAGCTTAGGGGGGGTTAGGACTGAAGCTTTCTTT
TRBJ2-3,TRBD2,.,TRBV20-1,CSATLAGGADTQYF,TGCAGTGCTACCCTAGCGGGAGGAGCAGATACGCAGTATTTT
TRBJ2-7,TRBD1,.,TRBV7-2,CAGSSVGQGVGEQYF,TGTGCCGGCAGCTCCGTGGGACAGGGGGTTGGCGAGCAGTACTTC